This TCR beta chain was profiled in a study of OX40 agonist ivuxolimab in advanced cancers. Study-wide context: Intravenous ivuxolimab was administered to patients every 2 weeks at 0.01 to 10 mg/kg. Broader study findings: Among the nonresponders, some also had low normalized T-cell clonal expansion. Averaged across samples, CD8+ T cells carried more expanded clones than CD4+ did.

Germline loops: CDR1 SGHRS, CDR2 YFSETQ. This CDR3 region has 14 residues. V lost 0 bases, J lost 0 bases, and 5 bases lay in between. Comments on this clone: Its antigen is unidentified.

Sequencing was performed with immunoSEQ multiplex PCR; in TCRdb, only in-frame clones are kept and a portion is missing. The sample lists 45,000 to 65,000 clones; approximately 87% were seen once. The chain couples TRBV5-1 to TRBJ2-3; D is undetermined. This clonotype was obtained from an adult with an advanced solid tumor such as melanoma, head and neck, liver or kidney cancer. Sequencing used CD4+ or CD8+ T cells sorted from blood, obtained in a trial of the OX40 agonist ivuxolimab. The CDR3 here is CASSLGVSTDTQYF. CDR3 bases: TGCGCCAGCAGCTTGGGGGTTAGCACAGATACGCAGTATTTT.